The 14 T cell receptor beta chains given below trace back to one sample, sequenced in a study of blood T cell repertoires in COVID-19. Generated by immunoSEQ multiplex PCR, the TCRdb table keeps only in-frame clones and is missing some. The table includes 240,000 or so clones, about 83% detected once. Sequencing used peripheral blood. Receptors were obtained from an elderly man with acute or convalescent COVID-19.

This clone has a handful of counts. The chain uses TRBV5-4 and TRBJ2-5; D is perhaps TRBD2 (6 bases). V lost 0 bases and J 0 bases, leaving 9 bases between the germline ends. The CDR3 loop spans 15 amino acids. Germline CDR1 SGHNT, CDR2 YYREEE (reference sequence). The CDR3 coding sequence is TGTGCCAGCAGCTTGGTGGGGACTTACCAAGAGACCCAGTACTTC. It is translated as CASSLVGTYQETQYF.

This sequence joins TRBV14 and TRBJ2-1; perhaps TRBD2 as D (6 bases). CDR3 length: 15 amino acids. Germline assignment: CDR1 SGHDN and CDR2 FVKESK. Trimming left V 4 bases short and J 7 bases short, with 17 bases between. The CDR3 nucleotides are TGTGCCAGCAGCCTCCTCCCAGGGAGGATGAATGAGCAGTTCTTC. This gives the protein CASSLLPGRMNEQFF.

The chain recombines TRBV3-1 (or the pseudogene TRBV3-2) with TRBJ2-7, with TRBD2 matching over 10 bases. CDR1 is LGHDT, CDR2 YNNKEL, per germline (reference sequence). This CDR3 comprises 17 residues. V lost 8 bases to trimming and J lost 2 bases; unmatched junction nucleotides: 15. DNA for the CDR3: TGTGCCAGCCCCACTGGTCTAGCGGGGGCCCCCCCCTACGAGCAGTACTTC. It encodes CASPTGLAGAPPYEQYF.

V and J are TRBV19 and TRBJ1-2; no definite D call. Per germline, CDR1 LNHDA and CDR2 SQIVND (reference sequence). The V end was cut by 5 bases, the J end by 8 bases, with 21 bases between. The length of the CDR3 is 15 residues. This chain's CDR3 is CASSPTRGAKVGYTF. The CDR3 DNA reads as TGTGCCAGTAGTCCTACTCGTGGAGCTAAAGTAGGCTACACCTTC.

This rearrangement joins TRBV19 to TRBJ1-3; no clear D gene. CDR1 LNHDA and CDR2 SQIVND come from the germline V gene (reference sequence). This CDR3 contains 12 residues. Trimming took 8 bases from V and 3 from J, leaving 8 bases between them. The CDR3 DNA reads TGTGCCAGTCGCGAGAATGGAAACACCATATATTTT. Residues: CASRENGNTIYF.

The V and J genes are TRBV28 and TRBJ1-1; maybe TRBD1 (6 bases). Trimming removed 6 bases from V and 11 bases from J, with 37 bases in between. Germline V lookup: CDR1 MDHEN, CDR2 SYDVKM. The CDR3 is 19 residues long. This chain's CDR3 is CASSPSFGGPGGWVVWAFF. In DNA form, the CDR3 reads TGTGCCAGCAGCCCCTCTTTTGGGGGCCCCGGCGGTTGGGTCGTGTGGGCTTTCTTT.

This clone was seen a single time. The chain recombines TRBV7-9 with TRBJ2-5, with D possibly TRBD2 on 6 matching bases. The CDR3 is made up of 15 amino acids. Trimming stripped 5 bases from V and 0 bases from J, with 13 bases between. The germline gives CDR1 SEHNR, CDR2 FQNEAQ (reference sequence). The CDR3 region has the DNA TGTGCCAGCAGCAGCCTGCGGGGATACCAAGAGACCCAGTACTTC. Translation gives CASSSLRGYQETQYF.

The rearrangement uses TRBV28 and TRBJ1-2; 8 bases are a match to TRBD1. This CDR3 has 16 amino acids. With 5 bases clipped from V and 4 bases from J, the junction kept 12 bases outside the gene matches. Germline assignment: CDR1 MDHEN and CDR2 SYDVKM. CDR3 sequence reads: CASSQAGGARGYGYTF. CDR3 DNA: TGTGCCAGCAGTCAGGCAGGGGGCGCTAGGGGCTATGGCTACACCTTC.

The CDR3 bases are TGTGCCAGTAGTAAGGCCCTCGGGGGAGTAAGGAATGAGCAGTTCTTC. It codes for CASSKALGGVRNEQFF. The chain carries TRBV19 and TRBJ2-1, with D maybe TRBD2 (6 bases). Trimming pared 4 bases from V and 7 bases from J, leaving 20 bases between. Looked up from germline, CDR1 is LNHDA and CDR2 is SQIVND (reference sequence). The length of the CDR3 is 16 residues. The full variable domain, in which reference TRBV19 and TRBJ2-1 provide the parts outside the CDR3, is DGGITQSPKYLFRKEGQNVTLSCEQNLNHDAMYWYRQDPGQGLRLIYYSQIVNDFQKGDIAEGYSVSREKKESFPLTVTSAQKNPTAFYLCASSKALGGVRNEQFFGPGTRLTVL.

The genes are TRBV27 and TRBJ2-1; the match to TRBD1 covers 12 bases. Losses at the gene ends were 3 bases for V and 6 bases for J; bases not matched to a gene: 3. There are 15 residues in the CDR3. Germline CDR1 MNHEY, CDR2 SMNVEV (reference sequence). The chain's CDR3 is CASSFQGQGANEQFF. CDR3 bases: TGTGCCAGCAGTTTCCAGGGACAGGGGGCCAATGAGCAGTTCTTC.

This chain uses TRBV10-3 with TRBJ1-6; 8 bases agree with TRBD1. V shed 6 bases, J shed 6 bases, and the junction held 7 bases outside the gene matches. The CDR3 runs to 15 residues. Germline V CDR1 and CDR2: ENHRY, SYGVKD. The CDR3: CAIRDWTGSNSPLHF. In nucleotides, the CDR3 is TGTGCCATCAGGGACTGGACAGGGAGTAATTCACCCCTCCACTTT.

This clone was found once. The chain links TRBV5-8 to TRBJ2-1; 8 nucleotides align to TRBD2. V dropped 0 bases and J dropped 7; count of bases not matched to a gene: 9. Germline assignment: CDR1 SGHTS and CDR2 YDEGEE. This CDR3 contains 16 residues. DNA for the CDR3: TGTGCCAGCAGCTTGGCCGGCGCGGGCGGGGGGAATGAGCAGTTCTTC. It yields the protein CASSLAGAGGGNEQFF.

CDR3 DNA: TGTGCCAGCAGCTTAGCCGGGACAGGGGAGTCACCCCTCCACTTT. Translation gives CASSLAGTGESPLHF. The chain is built from TRBV7-8 and TRBJ1-6, with TRBD1 matching over 10 bases. Germline V lookup: CDR1 SGHVS, CDR2 FQNEAQ. The CDR3 has 15 amino acids. The junction had 3 bases not matched to a gene; V was cut back by 0 bases and J by 10 bases.

The V call is TRBV27, the J call TRBJ1-1; D not resolved. This CDR3 has 14 residues. The V end was cut by 0 bases, the J end by 5 bases, with 10 bases between. Germline V gene data show CDR1 as MNHEY and CDR2 as SMNVEV (reference sequence). The CDR3 loop reads CASSLSGRGTEAFF. CDR3 DNA sequence: TGTGCCAGCAGTTTATCCGGCAGAGGGACTGAAGCTTTCTTT.